This entry concerns a single T cell receptor beta chain. Its target is unknown. The data are from a study of T cell responses to AZD1222 COVID-19 vaccine. The CDR3 length is 15 residues. J lost 4 bases, V lost 4 bases, and 6 bases had no gene match. The germline gives CDR1 LGHDT, CDR2 YNNKEL (reference sequence). Study-wide results and caveats: Clonal diversity was possibly underestimated, and white British individuals and females predominated among donors. Without day 14 samples, only post-peak T cell repertoires were studied. Spike-specific TCR breadth and depth rose after two AZD1222 doses.

Clones were read by immunoSEQ multiplex PCR, and TCRdb kept only the in-frame ones, dropping some. The table lists about 180,000 clones, 80% to 90% of them singletons, with approximately 7.7% in the top ten. Sample: peripheral blood, taken on day 0 of AZD1222 vaccination. The chain is built from TRBV3-1 (or the pseudogene TRBV3-2) and TRBJ1-5; 8 nucleotides line up with TRBD1. This receptor was identified in an adult in good health. CDR3 loop: CASSLGQGVNQPQHF. The CDR3 DNA follows: TGTGCCAGCAGCCTAGGACAGGGAGTAAATCAGCCCCAGCATTTT.